A single sample is the source of the 32 T cell receptor beta chains below, sequenced in a study of T cell changes during pregnancy in multiple sclerosis. Assay: immunoSEQ multiplex PCR; the TCRdb copy retains only in-frame clones and omits some. The sample shows around 70,000 clones, about nine tenths of them seen only once. The input for sequencing was peripheral blood, taken after pregnancy. The receptors derive from a female donor in good health, enrolled as a control in a pregnancy study.

The chain links TRBV2 to TRBJ2-5; 11 bases agree with TRBD2. The trim removed 11 bases at V and 5 bases at J, leaving 10 bases unmatched. Per germline, CDR1 SNHLY and CDR2 FYNNEI. The CDR3 covers 14 residues. CDR3 nucleotide sequence: TGTGCCGCTGCGGGGGCTAGCGGGGGGGAGACCCAGTACTTC. As protein: CAAAGASGGETQYF.

In its sample, this clone was seen once. The chain is built from TRBV6-1 and TRBJ2-1, with D uncertain. The CDR3 consists of 15 residues. Trimming removed 6 bases from V and 0 bases from J, with 12 bases in between. Germline CDR1 and CDR2: MNHNS and SASEGT. The CDR3 loop reads CASSLDQSSYNEQFF. The CDR3, as DNA: TGTGCCAGCAGCCTAGACCAGAGCTCCTACAATGAGCAGTTCTTC.

This chain connects TRBV27 to TRBJ2-1; 7 nucleotides match TRBD2. Germline CDR1 MNHEY, CDR2 SMNVEV (reference sequence). V was pared by 4 bases and J by 4 bases, with 1 base of the junction left unmatched. This CDR3 contains 13 residues. CDR3 DNA sequence: TGTGCCAGCAGTTGGGAGGGGTACAATGAGCAGTTCTTC. This encodes CASSWEGYNEQFF.

This clone has just one count. CDR3 region: CASSGLAGGGNYNEQFF. Here the CDR3 DNA reads TGTGCCAGCAGCGGACTAGCGGGAGGGGGGAATTACAATGAGCAGTTCTTC. This chain joins TRBV27 and TRBJ2-1, with 15 bases aligning to TRBD2. Trimming cost V 6 bases and J 4 bases; bases outside gene matches: 7. The CDR3 runs to 17 residues. Per the germline V gene, CDR1 is MNHEY and CDR2 is SMNVEV (reference sequence).

The chain links TRBV2 to TRBJ2-6; TRBD1 aligns across 9 bases. This CDR3 spans 17 amino acids. The trim removed 4 bases at V and 0 bases at J, leaving 4 bases unmatched. Germline values: CDR1 SNHLY, CDR2 FYNNEI. CDR3 residues: CASSAGQGSSGANVLTF. In DNA, the CDR3 is TGTGCCAGCAGTGCGGGACAGGGAAGCTCTGGGGCCAACGTCCTGACTTTC.

The chain uses TRBV7-8 and TRBJ2-5; 11 bases align to TRBD2. The germline V gene has CDR1 SGHVS and CDR2 FQNEAQ. The CDR3 has 16 amino acids. With 8 bases clipped from V and 0 bases from J, the junction kept 8 bases outside the gene matches. The CDR3 DNA is TGTGCCAGCTCACCCCGGACTAGCGGGTACCAAGAGACCCAGTACTTC. Its translation is CASSPRTSGYQETQYF.

V and J are TRBV28 and TRBJ1-2, with 12 bases fitting TRBD1. Germline CDR1 MDHEN, CDR2 SYDVKM. The J segment lost 8 bases and the V segment lost 5 bases, leaving 6 bases of the junction unmatched. CDR3 length: 14 residues. Here the CDR3 DNA reads TGTGCCAGCAGTATGGGACAGGGGGCGAAGGGCTACACCTTC. This codes for CASSMGQGAKGYTF.

The chain carries TRBV28 and TRBJ2-1, with 7 bases fitting TRBD1. Germline CDR1 MDHEN, CDR2 SYDVKM. The CDR3 loop spans 14 amino acids. J was trimmed by 3 bases and V by 5 bases; bases with no gene match: 4. The DNA of the CDR3 is TGTGCCAGCAGTCTAGACAGGGTCTACAATGAGCAGTTCTTC. Amino acid sequence: CASSLDRVYNEQFF.

The chain carries TRBV5-5 and TRBJ1-5; 7 nucleotides match TRBD1. The germline CDR1 and CDR2 sequences are SGHKS and YYEKEE (reference sequence). CDR3 length: 17 residues. V was clipped by 0 bases and J by 5 bases; unmatched bases: 11. The CDR3 protein is CASSLEGGQGVDQPQHF. In DNA form, the CDR3 reads TGTGCCAGCAGCTTGGAGGGCGGGCAGGGGGTAGATCAGCCCCAGCATTTT.

This chain connects TRBV28 to TRBJ1-4, with TRBD1 as a possible D gene (5 bases). Germline loops: CDR1 MDHEN, CDR2 SYDVKM. The CDR3 runs 16 residues. Trimming pared 10 bases from V and 0 bases from J, leaving 18 bases between. The CDR3 loop reads CATTSGGEATNEKLFF. DNA of the CDR3: TGTGCCACCACGTCGGGGGGAGAAGCAACTAATGAAAAACTGTTTTTT.

The chain links TRBV19 to TRBJ1-1; unclear D gene. The CDR3 contains 15 residues. V lost 3 bases, J lost 0 bases, and 11 bases lay in between. Germline lookup yields CDR1 LNHDA and CDR2 SQIVND (reference sequence). The CDR3 region is CASSMAGIMNTEAFF. CDR3 in DNA: TGTGCCAGTAGTATGGCAGGAATTATGAACACTGAAGCTTTCTTT.

The CDR3 is CASSLEGAYGYTF. Here the CDR3 DNA reads TGTGCCAGCAGCTTAGAGGGGGCCTATGGCTACACCTTC. The chain uses TRBV7-9 and TRBJ1-2; 7 bases are shared with TRBD1. CDR3 length: 13 amino acids. Germline lookup yields CDR1 SEHNR and CDR2 FQNEAQ (reference sequence). J gave up 4 bases and V 1 base, and 0 bases lay outside the gene matches.

This rearrangement joins TRBV2 to TRBJ2-5, with D hard to call. V shed 1 base and J shed 12 bases, with 12 bases lying between them. Germline CDR1 SNHLY, CDR2 FYNNEI. The CDR3 sequence is 12 residues long. The CDR3 sequence: CASSEGRALEYF. The CDR3 region has the DNA TGTGCCAGCAGTGAAGGACGAGCGCTAGAGTACTTC.

This clone was found a few times. The rearrangement links TRBV6-5 to TRBJ1-1; D is ambiguous. Trimming cost V 0 bases and J 7 bases, with 9 bases left between them. This CDR3 has 13 amino acids. Germline loops: CDR1 MNHEY, CDR2 SVGAGI. CDR3 DNA sequence: TGTGCCAGCAGTTACTCGACGGGGAATGAAGCTTTCTTT. Translating gives CASSYSTGNEAFF.

CDR3 region: CASTTYFRGESNQPQHF. The CDR3 DNA is TGTGCCAGCACCACGTATTTCAGGGGGGAAAGCAATCAGCCCCAGCATTTT. The rearrangement uses TRBV7-2 and TRBJ1-5; the match to TRBD1 covers 7 bases. The junction had 13 bases not matched to a gene; V was cut back by 7 bases and J by 1 base. This CDR3 region has 17 residues. Germline V lookup: CDR1 SGHTA, CDR2 FQGNSA.

On this clone itself: At one end the junction does not follow the germline gene, possibly because of a read error. The rearrangement joins TRBV7-2 to TRBJ2-1, with D unresolved. Germline V gives CDR1 SGHTA, CDR2 FQGNSA. The CDR3 has 13 amino acids. The CDR3: CASSLGGGAPRVF. DNA for the CDR3: TGTGCCAGCAGCTTAGGTGGCGGAGCCCCCCGGGTCTTC.

This CDR3 reads CASSPREDTDTQYF. In nucleotides, the CDR3 is TGTGCCAGCTCCCCCCGTGAGGACACAGATACGCAGTATTTT. V is TRBV18 and J is TRBJ2-3; no clear D gene. Deletions cut 6 bases from V and 2 bases from J, with 12 bases between. CDR3 length equals 14 residues. Germline V CDR1 and CDR2: KGHSH, LQKENI.

The chain links TRBV7-9 to TRBJ2-3; 8 bases line up with TRBD2. The CDR3 has 16 amino acids. Germline-derived CDR1 and CDR2 are SEHNR and FQNEAQ (reference sequence). V was pared by 5 bases and J by 2 bases, with 9 bases of the junction left unmatched. The CDR3 DNA follows: TGTGCCAGCAGCCGGCTCCGGGGGGGGTTCACAGATACGCAGTATTTT. Translating gives CASSRLRGGFTDTQYF.

The rearrangement joins TRBV11-3 to TRBJ2-7; D possibly corresponds to TRBD2 (5 bases). Germline V lookup: CDR1 SGHNT, CDR2 YENEEA. The CDR3 totals 12 residues. V shed 6 bases and J shed 7 bases, with 13 bases lying between them. CDR3 in amino acids: CASSSREGEQYF. CDR3 bases: TGTGCCAGCAGTTCCCGCGAGGGAGAGCAGTACTTC.

The rearrangement links TRBV6-4 to TRBJ2-1, with 8 bases aligning to TRBD2. The CDR3 loop spans 15 amino acids. Trimming cost V 2 bases and J 5 bases; bases outside gene matches: 5. Per germline, CDR1 MRHNA and CDR2 SNTAGT. The CDR3 bases are TGTGCCAGCAGTGACGCCAGCGGGGGCCACAATGAGCAGTTCTTC. Encoded protein: CASSDASGGHNEQFF.

The chain employs TRBV6-1 and TRBJ2-4, with D possibly TRBD2 on 6 matching bases. This CDR3 region has 13 residues. V lost 8 bases, J lost 3 bases, and 11 bases lay in between. In germline, CDR1 is MNHNS, CDR2 SASEGT. The CDR3 DNA is TGTGCCAGCGGGGGGTGGGACAAAAACATTCAGTACTTC. This sequence encodes CASGGWDKNIQYF.

The V and J genes are TRBV4-1 and TRBJ2-5; no clear D. CDR1 and CDR2 (germline): MGHRA, YSYEKL. Trimming shortened V by 2 bases and J by 4 bases, and 5 bases separated the two germline ends. This CDR3 has 12 amino acids. The CDR3 loop reads CASSQSGETQYF. The DNA for the CDR3 is TGCGCCAGCAGCCAATCCGGAGAGACCCAGTACTTC.

The chain uses TRBV13 and TRBJ2-3, with D perhaps matching TRBD1 (5 bases). This CDR3 has 15 amino acids. V gave up 5 bases and J gave up 5 bases, with 17 bases separating them. Germline V gene data show CDR1 as PRHDT and CDR2 as FYEKMQ (reference sequence). CDR3 in amino acids: CASSPTAGRGDTQYF. The CDR3 coding sequence is TGTGCCAGCAGCCCGACGGCAGGGCGTGGAGATACGCAGTATTTT. Together with reference TRBV13 and TRBJ2-3, the CDR3 gives the full variable domain: AAGVIQSPRHLIKEKRETATLKCYPIPRHDTVYWYQQGPGQDPQFLISFYEKMQSDKGSIPDRFSAQQFSDYHSELNMSSLELGDSALYFCASSPTAGRGDTQYFGPGTRLTVL.

The chain couples TRBV9 to TRBJ1-1, with TRBD1 as a possible D gene (6 bases). CDR3 size: 15 residues. V dropped 3 bases and J dropped 2 bases, with 14 bases sitting between them. Germline loops: CDR1 SGDLS, CDR2 YYNGEE. The CDR3 coding sequence is TGTGCCAGCAGCGAACCGACAGGAGTAAACACTGAAGCTTTCTTT. This translates into CASSEPTGVNTEAFF.

This clone was observed a few times. The chain has TRBV30 and TRBJ1-6; the D is unclear. This CDR3 has 13 amino acids. V was pared by 4 bases and J by 4 bases, with 8 bases between. The germline gives CDR1 GTSNPN, CDR2 SVGIG (reference sequence). CDR3 region: CAWKVQYNSPLHF. CDR3 bases: TGTGCCTGGAAAGTACAGTATAATTCACCCCTCCACTTT. The complete variable domain, with remaining parts taken from reference TRBV30 and TRBJ1-6, reads SQTIHQWPATLVQPVGSPLSLECTVEGTSNPNLYWYRQAAGRGLQLLFYSVGIGQISSEVPQNLSASRPQDRQFILSSKKLLLSDSGFYLCAWKVQYNSPLHFGNGTRLTVT.

The rearrangement uses TRBV9 and TRBJ1-1, with unresolved D. CDR3 length: 12 residues. Trimming stripped 3 bases from V and 2 bases from J, with 5 bases between. Germline-derived CDR1 and CDR2 are SGDLS and YYNGEE. For the CDR3, the DNA is TGTGCCAGCAGCGGTAGTAACACTGAAGCTTTCTTT. It encodes CASSGSNTEAFF.

CDR3 in amino acids: CASSIRDWVNNEQFF. CDR3 sequence (DNA): TGTGCCAGTAGTATTAGAGACTGGGTTAACAATGAGCAGTTCTTC. The chain uses TRBV19 and TRBJ2-1, with no clear D. Germline V gene data show CDR1 as LNHDA and CDR2 as SQIVND (reference sequence). The CDR3 is 15 amino acids. V lost 3 bases to trimming and J lost 5 bases, with 14 bases between them.

The chain carries TRBV14 and TRBJ2-3; TRBD2 might be the D (6 bases). The germline gives CDR1 SGHDN, CDR2 FVKESK. The CDR3 totals 12 residues. The V end was cut by 0 bases, the J end by 14 bases, with 12 bases between. CDR3 region: CASSQDWTNRYF. The CDR3 coding sequence is TGTGCCAGCAGCCAAGACTGGACTAATAGGTATTTT.

The J gene is TRBJ2-1, the V gene TRBV7-3, with 13 bases matching TRBD2. The V gene's germline CDR1 is SGHTA and CDR2 FQGTGA. The CDR3 has 15 amino acids. J gave up 10 bases and V 5 bases, and 8 bases lay outside the gene matches. The CDR3 region is CASSRGLAGVREQFF. In nucleotides, the CDR3 is TGTGCCAGCAGCAGAGGACTAGCGGGAGTTCGGGAGCAGTTCTTC.

The gene calls are TRBV28 and TRBJ2-5; 9 bases match TRBD1. Losses at the gene ends were 3 bases for V and 7 bases for J; bases not matched to a gene: 12. This CDR3 is built from 16 residues. The germline gives CDR1 MDHEN, CDR2 SYDVKM. CDR3 residues: CASSFESTGGVGTQYF. In DNA form, the CDR3 reads TGTGCCAGCAGTTTTGAAAGCACAGGGGGCGTAGGGACCCAGTACTTC.

The rearrangement joins TRBV6-4 to TRBJ1-6, with unresolved D. The length of the CDR3 is 13 residues. V lost 3 bases to trimming and J lost 8 bases, with 8 bases between them. CDR1 is MRHNA, CDR2 SNTAGT, per germline. CDR3 coding DNA: TGTGCCAGCAGTGAGGCCACCCATTCACCCCTCCACTTT. It is translated as CASSEATHSPLHF.

The chain uses TRBV5-1 and TRBJ1-3; unclear D gene. Looked up from germline, CDR1 is SGHRS and CDR2 is YFSETQ. Trimming removed 4 bases at V and 8 bases at J, with 16 bases between. This CDR3 contains 14 residues. The CDR3 sequence is CASSRTPGTDTIYF. CDR3 bases: TGCGCCAGCAGCCGGACTCCGGGCACGGACACCATATATTTT.